Following are 10 T cell receptor beta chains from one sample sequenced in a study of spatial heterogeneity in lung cancer. Documented time point: sample taken at primary tumor resection. TCRdb analysed the 5' RACE reads with MiXCR anew, one entry per CDR3 protein. Of 40,000 to 50,000 distinct CDR3 sequences in the sample, approximately 14% are singletons; the top ten hold 55% to 65%. The sequencing used PBMCs, collected at surgery. All receptors come from a male donor with early-stage non-small cell lung cancer.

This chain uses TRBV4-3 with TRBJ1-1, with D maybe TRBD1 (5 bases). Per the germline V gene, CDR1 is LGHNA and CDR2 is YSLEER. The CDR3 sequence is 13 residues long. V was clipped by 3 bases and J by 4 bases, with 9 bases between them. The DNA for the CDR3 is TGCGCCAGCAGCCACAGGGTTACCACTGAAGCTTTCTTT. This encodes CASSHRVTTEAFF.

The CDR3 reads CASSLPASRNTGELFF. CDR3 bases: TGTGCCAGCAGTCTCCCGGCTAGCAGGAACACCGGGGAGCTGTTTTTT. This rearrangement joins TRBV28 to TRBJ2-2, with D possibly being TRBD2 (5 bases). The CDR3 has 16 amino acids. Germline assignment: CDR1 MDHEN and CDR2 SYDVKM. V lost 5 bases, J lost 1 base, and 14 bases lay in between.

This chain joins TRBV29-1 and TRBJ1-1; no definite D call. Trimming stripped 6 bases from V and 2 bases from J, with 13 bases between. Germline V gives CDR1 SQVTM, CDR2 ANQGSEA. This CDR3 region has 13 residues. CDR3 DNA: TGCAGCGTAAATCTGGACGGAAACACTGAAGCTTTCTTT. Translated: CSVNLDGNTEAFF. Complete variable domain (other parts from reference TRBV29-1 and TRBJ1-1): SAVISQKPSRDICQRGTSLTIQCQVDSQVTMMFWYRQQPGQSLTLIATANQGSEATYESGFVIDKFPISRPNLTFSTLTVSNMSPEDSSIYLCSVNLDGNTEAFFGQGTRLTVV.

V is TRBV2 and J is TRBJ1-5, with 9 bases identical to TRBD1. The CDR3 runs to 17 residues. The ends lost 5 bases at V and 3 bases at J; junction bases unmatched: 11. Germline V gene sequence: CDR1 SNHLY, CDR2 FYNNEI. CDR3 in DNA: TGTGCCAGCAGTAAACTTACCGGGACAGGGTACAATCAGCCCCAGCATTTT. Its protein product is CASSKLTGTGYNQPQHF.

This clonotype was recorded at least ten times. This chain links TRBV29-1 with TRBJ2-1; the D is unclear. The V end was cut by 7 bases, the J end by 6 bases, with 10 bases between. The CDR3 runs 11 residues. Per germline, CDR1 SQVTM and CDR2 ANQGSEA. The CDR3 loop is CSDAYANEQFF. The CDR3 coding sequence is TGCAGCGATGCCTACGCCAATGAGCAGTTCTTC.

At least ten counts were recorded for this clonotype. V is TRBV2 and J is TRBJ1-5; unclear D gene. With 4 bases removed from V and 3 bases from J, the gap between germline ends came to 7 bases. The germline CDR1 and CDR2 sequences are SNHLY and FYNNEI. The CDR3 consists of 13 residues. Written as DNA, the CDR3 is TGTGCCAGCAGTGGACCCCTCAATCAGCCCCAGCATTTT. Translation: CASSGPLNQPQHF.

The chain couples TRBV5-1 to TRBJ2-2; the D is unclear. V lost 9 bases to trimming and J lost 2 bases, with 11 bases between them. The CDR3 loop spans 13 amino acids. CDR1 and CDR2 from the germline V gene are SGHRS and YFSETQ. As DNA, the CDR3 is TGCGCCACCTACGAGCCCAACACCGGGGAGCTGTTTTTT. Translation gives CATYEPNTGELFF.

This clonotype was recorded at least ten times. The rearrangement uses TRBV28 and TRBJ1-3; D unresolved. The CDR3 covers 16 residues. Deletions cut 1 base from V and 0 bases from J, with 10 bases between. The germline V gene has CDR1 MDHEN and CDR2 SYDVKM. CDR3 in DNA: TGTGCCAGCAGTTTATTCAGCGACTCCTCTGGAAACACCATATATTTT. It codes for CASSLFSDSSGNTIYF.

This clonotype was found a few times. V is TRBV7-2 and J is TRBJ1-6; D gene ambiguous. V was pared by 5 bases and J by 11 bases, with 13 bases between. The CDR3 is made up of 13 amino acids. The germline gives CDR1 SGHTA, CDR2 FQGNSA. DNA for the CDR3: TGTGCCAGCAGCCCAGAGAGGGAAGCACCCCTCCACTTT. Its protein is CASSPEREAPLHF.

Ten or more counts support this clonotype. This sequence joins TRBV6-2 or TRBV6-3 and TRBJ2-7, with D perhaps being TRBD1 or TRBD2 (5 bases each). Germline assignment: CDR1 MNHEY and CDR2 SVGEGT. Trimming removed 2 bases at V and 7 bases at J, with 15 bases between. This CDR3 region has 14 residues. CDR3 coding DNA: TGTGCCAGCAGTTACGGGGGATTATTACGAGAGCAGTACTTC. Translating it yields CASSYGGLLREQYF.